This T cell receptor beta chain was retrieved from a study of circulating and synovial CD4+ cells in juvenile arthritis (dated 2014 in TCRdb). About the investigation overall: TCRbeta CDR3 repertoires of circulating HLA-DR+ CD4 T cells, bulk blood CD4 T cells and synovial CD4 T cells were compared within each patient. Repertoire sequencing was performed with the aim of confirming enrichment of synovial clonotypes in a circulating synovial-like CD4 T cell subset. What the authors observed across the whole study: Compared with bulk blood CD4 repertoires, both the synovial and the circulating pathogenic-like lymphocyte repertoires were less diverse, and some CPL samples were as oligoclonal as synovium. Circulating pathogenic-like lymphocytes clustered together with synovial T cells and shared a substantially larger fraction of CDR3 sequences with synovium than bulk blood did. Since overlap with synovium went up as sequencing depth increased, the measured fractions of shared clonotypes likely underestimated the full repertoire overlap. Because T cell genome counts differed by at least an order of magnitude between CPL and bulk blood CD4 samples, sample-size effects were addressed. No difference between circulating pathogenic-like lymphocytes and bulk blood T cells was detected by traditional Vbeta family usage analysis.

Taken from the germline V gene (reference sequence), the CDR1 and CDR2 loops are LNHDA and SQIVND. The CDR3 sequence holds 13 residues, the cysteine and phenylalanine included. The kept DNA is CDR3 alone, 39 bases in frame from the first base. The method was the immunoSEQ multiplex PCR assay. An external provider carried out the TCRbeta CDR3 sequencing as a commercial service. The authors' analysis ran thus. Productive nucleotide sequences and amino acid sequences obtained through in silico translation were used in the analyses. Diversity was measured as Renyi entropy over a range of alpha values, and the median of 200 repeated subsamples was taken to equalise sample size. Pairwise repertoire distance was calculated as one minus the Chao-modified Jaccard index, correcting for under-sampling, and used for clustering. Frequency-weighted overlap with synovial clonotypes was calculated across 200 sample sizes, using 200 draws without replacement for each, and the value reported was the one at the size of the smaller sample. Not all clones reach the TCRdb copy of this immuneACCESS table, which keeps in-frame sequences only. Checked studies attribute under half of the gap to unresolved V genes and leave the rest unexplained. That table gives V, J and clone size, and the DNA gave D and trimming. The sample profile shows about 36,000 clones; about 94% of them were found once. The top ten constitute approximately 0.7% of the sample.

The sequenced samples came from patients who had active juvenile idiopathic arthritis. Cells were sorted right after thawing, and dead cells were excluded with Live/Dead Fixable Near-IR Stain. In regard to this clone: Its antigen target is currently unknown. One junction end does not reproduce the germline sequence, and a read error may be involved. The same CDR3 arises from other DNA sequences in this sample as well.

This clonotype was sampled from a human donor with juvenile idiopathic arthritis. Recombination connected TRBV19 to TRBJ2-7; perhaps TRBD1 is the D gene, with 5 bases matching. The sequencing input was CD4+ T cells from blood. The CDR3 reads as follows: CASSTYDRLEQYF. The DNA sequence is TGTGCCAGCAGTACCTACGACAGATTAGAGCAGTACTTC.